This passage covers 9 T cell receptor beta chains from one sample sequenced in a study of T cell changes during pregnancy in multiple sclerosis. Profiled with immunoSEQ multiplex PCR; TCRdb holds only in-frame clones, not every one. The top ten hold roughly 0.3% of the sample, which has some 76,000 clones, nearly 95% seen once. Sequenced here: CD4+ T cells from peripheral blood mononuclear cells, sampled after pregnancy. These receptor sequences come from a female donor with multiple sclerosis, enrolled in a pregnancy study.

V and J are TRBV5-8 and TRBJ2-1; D is perhaps TRBD2 (6 bases). Germline V gene sequence: CDR1 SGHTS, CDR2 YDEGEE. The CDR3 has 15 amino acids. V gave up 4 bases and J gave up 4 bases, with 15 bases separating them. The CDR3 region has the DNA TGTGCCAGCAGCCGTGGGACTCTCTTGTACAATGAGCAGTTCTTC. Protein product: CASSRGTLLYNEQFF.

Here the CDR3 DNA reads TGTGCCAGCAGCGGAACCTTAGTCCACAATGAGCAGTTCTTC. Amino acids: CASSGTLVHNEQFF. The genes are TRBV9 and TRBJ2-1; D gene ambiguous. Germline-derived CDR1 and CDR2 are SGDLS and YYNGEE. The V and J ends lost 3 bases and 5 bases respectively, with 12 bases between them. CDR3 length equals 14 residues.

The chain joins TRBV30 to TRBJ2-1, with D possibly TRBD1 on 7 matching bases. Germline V gene lookup returns CDR1 GTSNPN and CDR2 SVGIG (reference sequence). This CDR3 has 13 residues. V lost 0 bases and J lost 15, with 18 bases in between. This CDR3 reads CAWSVSQGGVRFF. For the CDR3, the DNA is TGTGCCTGGAGTGTTTCGCAGGGGGGTGTAAGGTTCTTC.

This sequence joins TRBV30 and TRBJ1-3; D is ambiguous. CDR3 length: 15 amino acids. Germline V gives CDR1 GTSNPN, CDR2 SVGIG (reference sequence). V lost 0 bases to trimming and J lost 4 bases, with 13 bases between them. CDR3 loop: CAWSVMTRGGNTIYF. As DNA, the CDR3 is TGTGCCTGGAGTGTTATGACTCGTGGGGGAAACACCATATATTTT.

V usage is TRBV9 and J usage is TRBJ1-2, with D perhaps matching TRBD1 (5 bases). The germline gives CDR1 SGDLS, CDR2 YYNGEE. This CDR3 has 14 residues. Trimming stripped 2 bases from V and 3 bases from J, with 11 bases between. The CDR3 protein is CASSVSMTDYGYTF. DNA of the CDR3: TGTGCCAGCAGCGTTTCTATGACAGACTATGGCTACACCTTC. Full variable domain (missing parts from reference TRBV9 and TRBJ1-2): DSGVTQTPKHLITATGQRVTLRCSPRSGDLSVYWYQQSLDQGLQFLIQYYNGEERAKGNILERFSAQQFPDLHSELNLSSLELGDSALYFCASSVSMTDYGYTFGSGTRLTVV.

This rearrangement joins TRBV19 to TRBJ1-5, with TRBD1 matching over 9 bases. Germline CDR1 reads LNHDA; CDR2 reads SQIVND (reference sequence). This CDR3 has 15 amino acids. V dropped 2 bases and J dropped 4; count of bases not matched to a gene: 3. The chain's CDR3 is CASSIRDRANQPQHF. In DNA, the CDR3 is TGTGCCAGTAGTATACGGGACAGGGCGAATCAGCCCCAGCATTTT.

This rearrangement joins TRBV5-5 to TRBJ2-2, with TRBD2 identical over 12 bases. The CDR3 extends over 16 amino acids. The germline CDR1 and CDR2 sequences are SGHKS and YYEKEE (reference sequence). V was clipped by 0 bases and J by 5 bases; unmatched bases: 2. Written as DNA, the CDR3 is TGTGCCAGCAGCTTGGGCCTAGCGGGAGGGACCGGGGAGCTGTTTTTT. Amino acid sequence: CASSLGLAGGTGELFF.

V gene TRBV5-1 combines with J gene TRBJ2-7; tentatively, D is TRBD2 (6 bases). Germline V gene lookup returns CDR1 SGHRS and CDR2 YFSETQ. The V and J ends lost 0 bases and 3 bases respectively, with 13 bases between them. This CDR3 spans 15 amino acids. Written as DNA, the CDR3 is TGCGCCAGCAGCTTGGAGCGCCTAGCGAACTACGAGCAGTACTTC. Its translation: CASSLERLANYEQYF.

V usage is TRBV4-1 and J usage is TRBJ2-2; D is perhaps TRBD2 (6 bases). The CDR3 is made up of 17 amino acids. V was pared by 4 bases and J by 5 bases, with 20 bases between. Germline CDR1 and CDR2: MGHRA and YSYEKL. The CDR3 DNA follows: TGCGCCAGCAGCCCTCCGGACTTCGGGGGTCGGACCGGGGAGCTGTTTTTT. This gives the protein CASSPPDFGGRTGELFF.